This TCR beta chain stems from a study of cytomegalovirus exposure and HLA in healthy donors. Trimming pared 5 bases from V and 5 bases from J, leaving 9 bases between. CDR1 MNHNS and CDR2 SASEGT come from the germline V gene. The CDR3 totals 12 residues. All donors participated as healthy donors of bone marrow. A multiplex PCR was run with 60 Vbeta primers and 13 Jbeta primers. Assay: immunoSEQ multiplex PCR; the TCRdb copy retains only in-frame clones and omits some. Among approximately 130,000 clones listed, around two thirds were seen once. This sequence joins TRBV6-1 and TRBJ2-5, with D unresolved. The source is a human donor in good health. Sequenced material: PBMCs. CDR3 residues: CASSQVVETQYF. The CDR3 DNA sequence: TGTGCCAGCAGTCAGGTGGTTGAGACCCAGTACTTC.